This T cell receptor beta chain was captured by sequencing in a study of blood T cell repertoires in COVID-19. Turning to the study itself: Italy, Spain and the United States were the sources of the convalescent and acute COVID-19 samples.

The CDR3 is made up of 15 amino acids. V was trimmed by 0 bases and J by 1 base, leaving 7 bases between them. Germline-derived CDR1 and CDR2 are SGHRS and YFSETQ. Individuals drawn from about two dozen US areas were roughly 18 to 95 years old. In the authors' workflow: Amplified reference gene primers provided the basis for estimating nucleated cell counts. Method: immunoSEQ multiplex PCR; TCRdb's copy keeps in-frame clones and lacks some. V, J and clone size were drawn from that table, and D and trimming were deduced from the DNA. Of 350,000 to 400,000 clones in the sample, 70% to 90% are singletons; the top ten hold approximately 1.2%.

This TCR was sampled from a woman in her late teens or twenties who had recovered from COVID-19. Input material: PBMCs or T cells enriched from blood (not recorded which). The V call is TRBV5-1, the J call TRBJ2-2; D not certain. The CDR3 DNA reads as TGCGCCAGCAGCTTGGCTCCAGGGAACACCGGGGAGCTGTTTTTT. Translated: CASSLAPGNTGELFF. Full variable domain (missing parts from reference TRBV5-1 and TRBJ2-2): KAGVTQTPRYLIKTRGQQVTLSCSPISGHRSVSWYQQTPGQGLQFLFEYFSETQRNKGNFPGRFSGRQFSNSRSEMNVSTLELGDSALYLCASSLAPGNTGELFFGEGSRLTVL.